This TCR beta chain came from a study of blood T cell repertoires in COVID-19. Methods used by the authors: Nucleated cell counts were estimated from reference gene primer amplification. TCRdb's table, derived via immunoSEQ multiplex PCR, lists solely in-frame clones and lacks some. V and J calls and clone size are copied from that table; D and trimming were computed from the DNA. The sample comprises under 250,000 clones, 86% of which are singletons, and 6.2% rests with the top ten. Unmatched junction bases numbered 18, after V lost 4 bases and J lost 6 bases. Germline loops: CDR1 SGHVS, CDR2 FQNEAQ. The CDR3 spans 19 residues.

The sequencing input was peripheral blood. The TCR originated in a man aged 55-75 years with acute or convalescent COVID-19. The V and J genes are TRBV7-8 and TRBJ1-5, with 10 bases identical to TRBD1. The DNA for the CDR3 is TGTGCCAGCAGCTCCCGCCCCCTCTTCGACAGGGGGCTTCCTCAGCCCCAGCATTTT. It yields the protein CASSSRPLFDRGLPQPQHF.